Listed here are 6 T cell receptor beta chains from one sample, sequenced in a study of blood T cell repertoires in COVID-19 (dated by TCRdb to 2020 to 2022). Receptor libraries were prepared by the immunoSEQ multiplex PCR assay. Drawn from immuneACCESS, this table holds only the in-frame rearrangements with V and J called that TCRdb kept. Clones are partly lost; checked studies trace under half to an unresolved V gene and leave the rest unexplained. The sample records 75,000 to 80,000 clones, around 90% of which are singletons. The ten top clones hold about 8.2% of the sample. Sequencing input: peripheral blood. These receptors came from a human donor in a cohort sampled during active COVID-19.

V gene TRBV7-2 combines with J gene TRBJ2-6, with D tentatively TRBD1 (5 bases). Germline lookup yields CDR1 SGHTA and CDR2 FQGNSA. The ends were cut back, 2 bases at V and 2 bases at J, with 7 bases in the middle. The CDR3 contains 15 residues. The CDR3 nucleotides read TGTGCCAGCAGCTTAAGCAGGGCTGGGGCCAACGTCCTGACTTTC. Translating it yields CASSLSRAGANVLTF.

The CDR3 nucleotides are TGTGCCAGCAGCCTCGGACAGGACAATGAGCAGTTCTTC. Amino acid sequence: CASSLGQDNEQFF. This chain connects TRBV6-5 to TRBJ2-1; 7 bases are shared with TRBD1. With 6 bases clipped from V and 5 bases from J, the junction kept 4 bases outside the gene matches. The CDR3 sequence is 13 residues long. Per the germline V gene, CDR1 is MNHEY and CDR2 is SVGAGI.

The rearrangement uses TRBV19 and TRBJ1-2, with 7 bases matching TRBD1. After removal of 4 bases from V and 4 bases from J, the junction contained 9 bases not matched to a gene. The CDR3 length is 15 residues. Germline V gene lookup returns CDR1 LNHDA and CDR2 SQIVND (reference sequence). CDR3 loop: CASSTSGTAGYGYTF. Written as DNA, the CDR3 is TGTGCCAGTAGTACCTCCGGGACAGCTGGCTATGGCTACACCTTC.

This clone occurred once. J is TRBJ1-2 and V is TRBV7-6; 9 nucleotides agree with TRBD1. The V gene's germline CDR1 is SGHVS and CDR2 FNYEAQ. This CDR3 comprises 14 residues. Trimming took 5 bases from V and 4 from J; bases not matched to a gene: 5. DNA for the CDR3: TGTGCCAGCAGCCCACAGGGGGCGATCTATGGCTACACCTTC. Protein: CASSPQGAIYGYTF.

This clone has only a few counts. This rearrangement joins TRBV6-2 or TRBV6-3 to TRBJ2-1, with D possibly matching TRBD1 (5 bases). CDR3 length equals 15 residues. CDR1 and CDR2 (germline): MNHEY, SVGEGT. Trimming stripped 0 bases from V and 2 bases from J, with 8 bases between. The CDR3 DNA sequence: TGTGCCAGCAGTTACTCGCAAGGGGCCTACAATGAGCAGTTCTTC. Residues: CASSYSQGAYNEQFF.

V usage is TRBV7-9 and J usage is TRBJ2-3, with D tentatively TRBD1 (5 bases). The CDR3 contains 16 residues. The V gene's germline CDR1 is SEHNR and CDR2 FQNEAQ (reference sequence). V lost 2 bases, J lost 1 base, and 13 bases lay in between. CDR3 loop: CASSLLPGWGTDTQYF. The CDR3 DNA reads as TGTGCCAGCAGCTTATTGCCAGGGTGGGGCACAGATACGCAGTATTTT.